This is a list of T cell receptor beta chains from one sample in a study of tumor-infiltrating lymphocytes in localized non-small cell lung cancer. Method: immunoSEQ multiplex PCR; TCRdb's copy keeps in-frame clones and lacks some. The top ten clones hold roughly 8.7% of a sample with 9,500 to 15,000 clones, more than 75% of them seen once. What was sequenced was lung tumor tissue. The source of these receptors is a human donor with non-small cell lung cancer. CDR3s include the opening cysteine and the closing phenylalanine or tryptophan. Not all rows give a size; the values are once, few, many and, for expanded clones, a class.

j_call v_call clone_size cdr3_aa
TRBJ2-2 TRBV19 once CATRGVGELFF
TRBJ1-1 TRBV7-8 once CASSLERAGNTEAFF
TRBJ1-2 TRBV10-3 . CAISDSRSNYGYTF
TRBJ2-5 TRBV5-5 . CASSFGRRETQYF
TRBJ2-5 TRBV5-1 . CASSLELAGETQYF
TRBJ2-3 TRBV29-1 . CSVASDSSTDTQYF
TRBJ1-2 TRBV5-4 . CASSLGGSGVLYGYTF
TRBJ2-5 TRBV29-1 . CSVEIGVQETQYF
TRBJ1-1 TRBV25-1 . CASSELGQGAVTEAFF
TRBJ1-2 TRBV14 . CASSMGVNYGYTF
TRBJ2-7 TRBV6-5 . CASSYTPRASILYF
TRBJ1-1 TRBV29-1 . CSVERGWSGTEAFF
TRBJ2-4 TRBV30 . CAWSQGENIQYF
TRBJ2-1 TRBV19 few CASSIGIGPSRQFF
TRBJ2-5 TRBV5-1 . CASSSDIFQETQYF
TRBJ1-2 TRBV29-1 few CSVDKNYGYTF
TRBJ2-2 TRBV5-1 . CASSLSLGDTGELFF
TRBJ2-1 TRBV6-5 . CASRPAKIGNEQFF
TRBJ2-5 TRBV2 . CASSVQAKQETQYF
TRBJ2-3 TRBV10-2 . CASSEPGSGTDTQYF
TRBJ2-1 TRBV5-1 . CASSPGGTNEQFF
TRBJ2-1 TRBV5-1 . CASSWEREWTYNEQFF
TRBJ2-7 TRBV10-3 once CAIKGQTYEQYF
TRBJ2-3 TRBV27 . CASSSLTGHRTDTQYF
TRBJ2-1 TRBV7-2 . CASRRDVSGRFGNEQFF
TRBJ2-1 TRBV7-7 . CASSLVLEMGEQFF
TRBJ1-5 TRBV2 few CASSVGRGVNQPQHF
TRBJ2-5 TRBV6-4 once CASSRLAGEETQYF
TRBJ2-7 TRBV11-1 . CASSWGGASYEQYF
TRBJ1-1 TRBV6-1 medium-sized CASSAQPNTEAFF
TRBJ1-4 TRBV2 . CASSEVPLSAINEKLFF
TRBJ2-1 TRBV5-1 . CASSPPRTVYNEQFF
TRBJ2-5 TRBV5-1 . CASSLGGGETQYF
TRBJ2-3 TRBV5-1 . CASSFQGLVGTDTQYF
TRBJ2-5 TRBV5-1 . CASSDRDRGSETQYF
TRBJ1-1 TRBV27 few CASSFQGDTEAFF
TRBJ2-7 TRBV28 . CASTPGGDRGIYEQYF
TRBJ1-1 TRBV14 . CASSFKQGARAFF
TRBJ2-5 TRBV28 . CASSPTWAGSGETQYF
TRBJ2-2 TRBV7-9 few CASSHTVSIGELFF
TRBJ2-5 TRBV5-1 few CASSLVTTGLPIGQETQYF
TRBJ2-1 TRBV6-6 . CASRVAGGLGEQFF
TRBJ1-2 TRBV15 . CATSRGQGKGNYGYTF
TRBJ2-1 TRBV5-1 . CASSLAGGTGNEQFF
TRBJ1-2 TRBV4-1 . CASSQPGTANYGYTF
TRBJ2-7 TRBV14 . CASSQSLADYYEQYF
TRBJ2-3 TRBV19 . CASSPGLAGGWVDTQYF
TRBJ2-3 TRBV25-1 . CASSEVAGRRTDTQYF
TRBJ1-5 TRBV4-1 medium-sized CASSQAYNKYSNQPQHF
TRBJ2-7 TRBV18 . CASSPPNGNTYEQYF
TRBJ1-2 TRBV28 . CASRTGNGYGYTF
TRBJ1-1 TRBV10-2 few CASRHNTEAFF
TRBJ2-5 TRBV7-7 . CASSSYNLGPATQETQYF
TRBJ2-7 TRBV30 . CATIIPSTASNEQYF
TRBJ1-2 TRBV9 . CASSDHGGEDYGYTF
TRBJ1-1 TRBV7-8 . CASSLEWSEAFF
TRBJ2-2 TRBV30 . CAWSVNTGELFF
TRBJ1-2 TRBV20-1 . CSGGRTTGYTF
TRBJ2-1 TRBV12-5 . CASALSAYNEQFF
TRBJ1-1 TRBV19 once CASSPEGRLEAFF